These T cell receptor beta chains were read from a single sample in a study of patients and donors after allogeneic stem cell transplantation. TCRdb reprocessed the RT-PCR reads with MiXCR, giving one entry per CDR3 protein. The sample has approximately 150,000 distinct CDR3 sequences; approximately 40% are singletons. The sequenced material came from blood, either unsorted or a sorted T cell fraction (not recorded which). These receptors were collected from a human donor who was either an allogeneic HSCT recipient or a stem cell or donor lymphocyte infusion donor (not recorded which). It is not recorded whose cells these are; they may come from a transplant donor. CDR3s include the opening cysteine and the closing phenylalanine or tryptophan.

j_call | v_call | cdr3_aa
TRBJ2-1 | TRBV5-1 | CASGSVGGPPDEQFF
TRBJ2-3 | TRBV7-9 | CASSLAAGGPGTDTQYF
TRBJ1-1 | TRBV10-3 | CAISESNRSAFF
TRBJ2-3 | TRBV29-1 | CSGQGGTDTQYF
TRBJ1-2 | TRBV9 | CASSGVRERGYGYTF
TRBJ1-2 | TRBV28 | CATGTPHGYTF
TRBJ1-5 | TRBV12-3/TRBV12-4 | CASSPRGGGNQPQHF
TRBJ1-1 | TRBV6-5 | CASSPRMSSTEAFF
TRBJ1-2 | TRBV30 | CAWGPRNYGYTF
TRBJ1-1 | TRBV27 | CATLGRMNTEAFF
TRBJ1-1 | TRBV7-2 | CASSGRHNTEAFF
TRBJ2-5 | TRBV13 | CASHSGGAGETQYF
TRBJ1-5 | TRBV5-6 | CASSQTGGRNQPQHF
TRBJ2-1 | TRBV9 | CASSAKFGYNEQFF
TRBJ2-3 | TRBV18 | CASSPPGADTQYF
TRBJ2-1 | TRBV7-2 | CASSFGGVEQFF
TRBJ1-5 | TRBV20-1 | CSARYVAQPQHF
TRBJ2-7 | TRBV3-1 | CASSLWGRDSYEQYF
TRBJ1-1 | TRBV12-3/TRBV12-4 | CASSRPGTVEAFF
TRBJ2-3 | TRBV6-5 | CASSPLPRVSTDTQYF
TRBJ1-5 | TRBV12-3/TRBV12-4 | CASSLAQGRDQPQHF
TRBJ2-3 | TRBV12-3/TRBV12-4 | CASSLRTGFTDTQYF
TRBJ1-2 | TRBV9 | CASSGPGTGEVGNYGYTF
TRBJ2-1 | TRBV5-1 | CASTLNDEQFF
TRBJ2-3 | TRBV5-1 | CASSWRDTQYF
TRBJ2-1 | TRBV5-1 | CASSLELAGANEQFF
TRBJ1-4 | TRBV29-1 | CSVRGTPEKLFF
TRBJ1-3 | TRBV20-1 | CSASGNTIYF
TRBJ1-6 | TRBV7-2 | CASSVAFNSPLHF
TRBJ1-1 | TRBV24-1 | CATSDAGPNTEAFF
TRBJ1-5 | TRBV6-5 | CASSYSDRYQPQHF
TRBJ1-4 | TRBV20-1 | CSASAGGVEKLFF
TRBJ2-7 | TRBV7-9 | CASSLSLAGDVYEQYF
TRBJ1-5 | TRBV9 | CASSACQPQHF
TRBJ1-2 | TRBV12-3/TRBV12-4 | CASSRGPHYGYTF
TRBJ1-2 | TRBV6-1 | CASSEAPGGAHGYTF
TRBJ2-1 | TRBV7-2 | CASSLVGTAFNEQFF
TRBJ1-1 | TRBV9 | CASSAGSGSAFF
TRBJ1-2 | TRBV7-8 | CASSLYETGYSGYTF
TRBJ1-4 | TRBV6-6 | CASSYSDDEHEKLFF
TRBJ1-2 | TRBV27 | CASSLKPQGVGYGYTF
TRBJ2-2 | TRBV13 | CASSLVSFHANTGELFF
TRBJ1-6 | TRBV5-6 | CASSTLWRDGNSPLHF
TRBJ1-5 | TRBV10-3 | CAISDGGRPQHF
TRBJ2-3 | TRBV7-3 | CASSLTLGRPDTQYF